A single sample is the source of the 17 T cell receptor beta chains below, sequenced in a study of blood T cells in healthy people across ages. A second PCR, run for roughly 7 to 11 cycles, used a sample-barcoded 5' primer plus a J-beta primer mix. TCRdb re-called the 5' RACE reads with MiXCR, one entry per CDR3 protein. Altogether approximately 580,000 distinct CDR3 sequences are present, less than 25% being singletons, with the ten largest covering around 10%. The same specimen was also included in a second study, on T cells of mothers and their children.

Sequencing input: blood. All receptors come from a boy between 10 and 17 years old in good health.

V usage is TRBV7-9 and J usage is TRBJ2-1; TRBD2 matches 8 bases. The germline V gene encodes CDR1 SEHNR and CDR2 FQNEAQ (reference sequence). CDR3 length equals 18 residues. V dropped 4 bases and J dropped 4; count of bases not matched to a gene: 15. The CDR3 DNA is TGTGCCAGCAGCTCAACTTTGGGCGCTAGCGGGCCGTACAATGAGCAGTTCTTC. Translated, it gives CASSSTLGASGPYNEQFF.

This clonotype was seen more than once but under ten times. The chain recombines TRBV6-5 with TRBJ2-7; TRBD1 matches 7 bases. Trimming took 6 bases from V and 5 from J; bases not matched to a gene: 7. The CDR3 runs 13 residues. CDR1 and CDR2 (germline): MNHEY, SVGAGI. CDR3: CASRQGLGNEQYF. The CDR3 coding sequence is TGTGCCAGCAGACAGGGGCTTGGTAACGAGCAGTACTTC.

The table lists this clonotype with a few counts. The chain couples TRBV5-1 to TRBJ2-5, with 9 nucleotides matching TRBD1. CDR3 size: 13 residues. Germline V CDR1 and CDR2: SGHRS, YFSETQ. Trimming took 4 bases from V and 5 from J; bases not matched to a gene: 3. CDR3 protein: CASSGTGYETQYF. The CDR3 bases are TGCGCCAGCAGCGGGACAGGGTATGAGACCCAGTACTTC.

V and J are TRBV12-3 or TRBV12-4 and TRBJ1-1; D gene uncertain. This CDR3 has 16 residues. V lost 5 bases, J lost 2 bases, and 18 bases lay in between. The CDR3 coding sequence is TGTGCCAGCAGTCCCTCAACCCGGGAGATTAACACTGAAGCTTTCTTT. It specifies CASSPSTREINTEAFF.

This clonotype turned up a few times. The gene calls are TRBV29-1 and TRBJ2-3; D is undetermined. The CDR3 has 11 residues. V dropped 3 bases and J dropped 11 bases, with 12 bases sitting between them. Germline lookup yields CDR1 SQVTM and CDR2 ANQGSEA. CDR3: CSVELEYEQYF. The CDR3, as DNA: TGCAGCGTTGAGCTTGAGTATGAGCAGTATTTT.

The chain has TRBV15 and TRBJ2-3, with no clear D. The CDR3 contains 10 residues. Germline values: CDR1 LNHNV, CDR2 YYDKDF (reference sequence). The V and J ends lost 0 bases and 14 bases respectively, with 6 bases between them. The CDR3 coding sequence is TGTGCCACCAGCAGAGATCGTCTGTATTTT. This sequence encodes CATSRDRLYF.

The sample holds a few counts of this clonotype. The rearrangement uses TRBV4-1 and TRBJ2-7, with TRBD2 matching 9 bases. CDR3 length: 15 residues. The germline CDR1 and CDR2 sequences are MGHRA and YSYEKL. V was clipped by 2 bases and J by 8 bases; unmatched bases: 10. CDR3 nucleotides: TGCGCCAGCAGCCAACTAATGGGGACTAGCAATCAGCAGTACTTC. It codes for CASSQLMGTSNQQYF.

This clonotype was recorded a few times. The J gene is TRBJ1-2, the V gene TRBV18; no clear D gene. The CDR3 sequence is 12 residues long. The germline gives CDR1 KGHSH, CDR2 LQKENI. Trimming took off 2 bases at V and 2 bases at J, with 3 bases between the two ends. CDR3 nucleotides: TGTGCCAGCTCACCAGACAACTATGGCTACACCTTC. It translates to CASSPDNYGYTF.

The table lists this clonotype with a few counts. The chain uses TRBV6-5 and TRBJ2-2, with 8 bases lining up with TRBD1. The CDR3 is 16 residues long. J gave up 1 base and V 5 bases, and 6 bases lay outside the gene matches. The germline gives CDR1 MNHEY, CDR2 SVGAGI. CDR3 DNA sequence: TGTGCCAGCAGTGACCGGACAGGGAAGAACACCGGGGAGCTGTTTTTT. Protein: CASSDRTGKNTGELFF.

The chain carries TRBV7-8 and TRBJ2-1; possibly TRBD2 for D (5 bases). Deletions cut 5 bases from V and 5 bases from J, with 19 bases between. Germline V lookup: CDR1 SGHVS, CDR2 FQNEAQ. The CDR3 covers 16 residues. The DNA for the CDR3 is TGTGCCAGCAGCCGCTTGGGTGGGAAACTAGACAATGAGCAGTTCTTC. Translated, it gives CASSRLGGKLDNEQFF.

This clonotype showed up just a few times. The chain is built from TRBV20-1 and TRBJ1-5, with D possibly being TRBD1 (6 bases). CDR3 length equals 12 residues. V lost 4 bases, J lost 9 bases, and 13 bases lay in between. The germline gives CDR1 DFQATT, CDR2 SNEGSKA (reference sequence). The CDR3 region has the DNA TGCAGTGCTACAGGGGATCGCCGGCCCCAGCATTTT. Protein sequence: CSATGDRRPQHF.

The genes are TRBV29-1 and TRBJ2-5; tentative D call: TRBD2 (5 bases). The CDR3 has 11 residues. Trimming removed 1 base from V and 14 bases from J, with 14 bases in between. Germline V gives CDR1 SQVTM, CDR2 ANQGSEA. The CDR3 loop is CSVEVLAGVYF. CDR3 in DNA: TGCAGCGTTGAAGTCCTCGCGGGCGTATACTTC.

This clonotype came up a few times. This chain uses TRBV4-3 with TRBJ2-7; TRBD1 is a possible D gene (6 bases). The DNA matches TRBJ2-1 better at its end, which makes the J call doubtful. The germline V gene encodes CDR1 LGHNA and CDR2 YSLEER. The CDR3 runs to 15 residues. CDR3 protein: CASSQDPLRTGEQFF. As DNA, the CDR3 is TGCGCCAGCAGCCAAGATCCATTAAGAACAGGGGAGCAGTTCTTC.

This clonotype appeared many times. This sequence joins TRBV3-1 and TRBJ2-5; the match to TRBD1 covers 8 bases. Germline CDR1 and CDR2: LGHDT and YNNKEL (reference sequence). The CDR3 extends over 13 amino acids. V lost 9 bases to trimming and J lost 2 bases; unmatched junction nucleotides: 5. In nucleotides, the CDR3 is TGTGCCAGTCTACAGGGGGGACAAGAGACCCAGTACTTC. As protein: CASLQGGQETQYF.

Here the CDR3 DNA reads TGTGCCAGCAGCTTAGAGGGGGACACAACCTACGAGCAGTACTTC. Protein sequence: CASSLEGDTTYEQYF. This chain joins TRBV7-8 and TRBJ2-7; a weak D match, TRBD1 (6 bases). CDR3 length: 15 residues. The V end lost 1 base, the J end lost 2 bases, and 12 bases lay between the germline ends. Germline-derived CDR1 and CDR2 are SGHVS and FQNEAQ. Variable domain in full (rest from reference TRBV7-8 and TRBJ2-7): GAGVSQSPRYKVAKRGQDVALRCDPISGHVSLFWYQQALGQGPEFLTYFQNEAQLDKSGLPSDRFFAERPEGSVSTLKIQRTQQEDSAVYLCASSLEGDTTYEQYFGPGTRLTVT.

The chain couples TRBV29-1 to TRBJ2-1; 7 nucleotides align to TRBD2. CDR1 and CDR2 (germline): SQVTM, ANQGSEA. V was pared by 3 bases and J by 7 bases, with 12 bases of the junction left unmatched. There are 15 residues in the CDR3. This chain's CDR3 is CSVEGRTSLLNEQFF. For the CDR3, the DNA is TGCAGCGTTGAGGGAAGGACTAGTTTATTGAATGAGCAGTTCTTC.

The J gene is TRBJ2-2, the V gene TRBV15; no reliable D call. The ends were cut back, 0 bases at V and 1 base at J, with 6 bases in the middle. The CDR3 contains 15 residues. Germline V gives CDR1 LNHNV, CDR2 YYDKDF (reference sequence). The CDR3 nucleotides are TGTGCCACCAGCAGAGACCAGTTGAACACCGGGGAGCTGTTTTTT. Residues: CATSRDQLNTGELFF.